Presented here are 22 T cell receptor beta chains from one specimen sequenced in a study of blood T cell repertoires in COVID-19. Assay: immunoSEQ multiplex PCR; the TCRdb copy retains only in-frame clones and omits some. The table has a few hundred thousand clones, more than 65% seen once; the top ten hold more than 3%. The sample taken for sequencing was PBMCs or T cells enriched from blood (not recorded which). The receptors come from a man aged 45-65 years who had recovered from COVID-19.

V and J are TRBV7-9 and TRBJ2-3, with a weak D call TRBD2 (6 bases). Trimming stripped 4 bases from V and 0 bases from J, with 8 bases between. This CDR3 region has 14 residues. Germline CDR1 is SEHNR and CDR2 is FQNEAQ (reference sequence). In DNA, the CDR3 is TGTGCCAGCAGCTGGGGAGGCAGCACAGATACGCAGTATTTT. Protein product: CASSWGGSTDTQYF. Combining the CDR3 with reference TRBV7-9 and TRBJ2-3 gives the whole variable domain DTGVSQNPRHKITKRGQNVTFRCDPISEHNRLYWYRQTLGQGPEFLTYFQNEAQLEKSRLLSDRFSAERPKGSFSTLEIQRTEQGDSAMYLCASSWGGSTDTQYFGPGTRLTVL.

The rearrangement uses TRBV28 and TRBJ1-2, with 8 bases fitting TRBD1. Trimming at V came to 4 bases and at J to 7 bases, leaving 8 bases not matched to a gene. Germline V lookup: CDR1 MDHEN, CDR2 SYDVKM. This CDR3 contains 14 residues. DNA for the CDR3: TGTGCCAGCAGTTCTTTACAGGGGGGAAGTGGCTACACCTTC. It specifies CASSSLQGGSGYTF.

The J gene is TRBJ1-5, the V gene TRBV24-1; D remains unclear. Germline V gene sequence: CDR1 KGHDR, CDR2 SFDVKD. The CDR3 has 14 amino acids. The V end was cut by 4 bases, the J end by 5 bases, with 11 bases between. This CDR3 is CATSDQTRHQPQHF. DNA for the CDR3: TGTGCCACCAGTGACCAGACACGGCATCAGCCCCAGCATTTT.

V and J are TRBV30 and TRBJ1-4; 8 bases are a match to TRBD1. The V gene's germline CDR1 is GTSNPN and CDR2 SVGIG (reference sequence). Trimming removed 1 base from V and 4 bases from J; junction bases left unmatched: 2. The CDR3 has 14 residues. The CDR3 coding sequence is TGTGCCTGGAGTGACAGGGGGTTTAATGAAAAACTGTTTTTT. Translating it yields CAWSDRGFNEKLFF.

The table lists this clone with a count of one. At one boundary the junction diverges from the germline segment, which might be a read error. This chain joins TRBV11-2 and TRBJ2-1; D is perhaps TRBD2 (6 bases). The germline gives CDR1 SGHAT, CDR2 FQNNGV. The CDR3 spans 12 residues. This chain's CDR3 is CASSIHPGLELF. The DNA of the CDR3 is TGTGCCAGCAGCATCCATCCGGGACTCGAACTCTTC. Looking up the rest from reference TRBV11-2 and TRBJ2-1 gives the full variable domain: EAGVAQSPRYKIIEKRQSVAFWCNPISGHATLYWYQQILGQGPKLLIQFQNNGVVDDSQLPKDRFSAERLKGVDSTLKIQPAKLEDSAVYLCASSIHPGLELFGPGTRLTVL.

The chain couples TRBV19 to TRBJ2-1; 11 bases align to TRBD2. Germline CDR1 is LNHDA and CDR2 is SQIVND (reference sequence). V trimming: 4 bases; J trimming: 0 bases; junction bases outside the gene matches: 8. The CDR3 has 18 residues. CDR3 region: CASSKTLAGGNSYNEQFF. The DNA of the CDR3 is TGTGCCAGTAGTAAAACTCTAGCGGGGGGAAACTCCTACAATGAGCAGTTCTTC.

A note on this clone: Its ends do not fully match the called genes, so a read error is possible. V gene TRBV6-1 combines with J gene TRBJ2-7; D tentatively fits TRBD1 or TRBD2 (5 bases each). This CDR3 comprises 15 residues. Germline V gene lookup returns CDR1 MNHNS and CDR2 SASEGT. CDR3 nucleotide sequence: TGTGCCAACAGTGAAGGGGCAGGACTTCCCTACGAGCAGTACTTC. Its translation: CANSEGAGLPYEQYF.

V usage is TRBV18 and J usage is TRBJ1-5, with TRBD1 matching over 7 bases. Unmatched junction bases numbered 5, after V lost 3 bases and J lost 3 bases. This CDR3 comprises 15 residues. CDR1 is KGHSH, CDR2 LQKENI, per germline. CDR3 nucleotides: TGTGCCAGCTCACCGGCAGGGGGTGCCAATCAGCCCCAGCATTTT. Translating it yields CASSPAGGANQPQHF. Filled out from reference TRBV18 and TRBJ1-5, the complete variable domain reads NAGVMQNPRHLVRRRGQEARLRCSPMKGHSHVYWYRQLPEEGLKFMVYLQKENIIDESGMPKERFSAEFPKEGPSILRIQQVVRGDSAAYFCASSPAGGANQPQHFGDGTRLSIL.

This sequence joins TRBV6-5 and TRBJ2-7; 8 bases align to TRBD2. Looked up from germline, CDR1 is MNHEY and CDR2 is SVGAGI. The trim removed 6 bases at V and 3 bases at J, leaving 7 bases unmatched. There are 14 residues in the CDR3. In nucleotides, the CDR3 is TGTGCCAGCAGCCCGGGGGGGGCCGGCTACGAGCAGTACTTC. Protein: CASSPGGAGYEQYF.

J is TRBJ2-5 and V is TRBV5-4, with 7 bases identical to TRBD1. CDR1 SGHNT and CDR2 YYREEE come from the germline V gene (reference sequence). This CDR3 spans 15 amino acids. The ends lost 3 bases at V and 2 bases at J; junction bases unmatched: 7. As DNA, the CDR3 is TGTGCCAGCAGCTCGAAGAGGGACAGACAAGAGACCCAGTACTTC. Its protein product is CASSSKRDRQETQYF.

The chain employs TRBV7-3 and TRBJ2-3, with D perhaps TRBD2 (5 bases). CDR1 and CDR2 from the germline V gene are SGHTA and FQGTGA. The CDR3 loop spans 14 amino acids. With 2 bases removed from V and 0 bases from J, the gap between germline ends came to 6 bases. This CDR3 reads CASSLGLSTDTQYF. The CDR3 DNA is TGTGCCAGCAGCTTAGGACTGAGCACAGATACGCAGTATTTT. Using reference TRBV7-3 and TRBJ2-3 for the parts outside the CDR3, the full variable domain is GAGVSQTPSNKVTEKGKYVELRCDPISGHTALYWYRQSLGQGPEFLIYFQGTGAADDSGLPNDRFFAVRPEGSVSTLKIQRTERGDSAVYLCASSLGLSTDTQYFGPGTRLTVL.

This clone showed up just a few times. V and J are TRBV7-2 and TRBJ1-2; D is unclear. Trimming pared 2 bases from V and 0 bases from J, leaving 10 bases between. The germline CDR1 and CDR2 sequences are SGHTA and FQGNSA. This CDR3 has 15 residues. In DNA form, the CDR3 reads TGTGCCAGCAGCTTAATAGGAACTACTAACTATGGCTACACCTTC. Translating it yields CASSLIGTTNYGYTF.

This CDR3 reads CASSEWDRGAEAFF. The CDR3 coding sequence is TGTGCCAGCAGTGAATGGGACAGGGGGGCTGAAGCTTTCTTT. The chain is built from TRBV25-1 and TRBJ1-1; TRBD1 matches 11 bases. The CDR3 sequence is 14 residues long. With 1 base clipped from V and 6 bases from J, the junction kept 1 base outside the gene matches. CDR1 and CDR2 (germline): MGHDK, SYGVNS. Full variable domain (outside the CDR3, taken from reference TRBV25-1 and TRBJ1-1): EADIYQTPRYLVIGTGKKITLECSQTMGHDKMYWYQQDPGMELHLIHYSYGVNSTEKGDLSSESTVSRIRTEHFPLTLESARPSHTSQYLCASSEWDRGAEAFFGQGTRLTVV.

This clone has a handful of counts. This rearrangement joins TRBV7-8 to TRBJ1-1; D is perhaps TRBD1 (5 bases). The CDR3 contains 15 residues. Trimming shortened V by 2 bases and J by 2 bases, and 12 bases separated the two germline ends. Per germline, CDR1 SGHVS and CDR2 FQNEAQ. The CDR3 sequence is CASSLSRGGNTEAFF. CDR3 DNA: TGTGCCAGCAGCTTATCTAGGGGTGGAAACACTGAAGCTTTCTTT.

The rearrangement uses TRBV9 and TRBJ2-3, with TRBD2 matching 8 bases. The V gene's germline CDR1 is SGDLS and CDR2 YYNGEE. There are 15 residues in the CDR3. V lost 4 bases, J lost 1 base, and 5 bases stayed unmatched. The CDR3 loop is CASSLTSGRTDTQYF. The CDR3, as DNA: TGTGCCAGCAGCTTAACTAGCGGACGCACAGATACGCAGTATTTT.

This clone has just one count. The CDR3 loop reads CASSSGQGQTEAFF. The DNA for the CDR3 is TGCGCCAGCAGCTCGGGACAGGGACAAACTGAAGCTTTCTTT. The rearrangement uses TRBV5-1 and TRBJ1-1; 9 positions match TRBD1. The CDR3 runs to 14 residues. Trimming took 3 bases from V and 5 from J; bases not matched to a gene: 5. Germline V gene data show CDR1 as SGHRS and CDR2 as YFSETQ.

The chain joins TRBV28 to TRBJ1-5, with D hard to call. The CDR3 totals 13 residues. Trimming cost V 8 bases and J 5 bases, with 13 bases left between them. Germline CDR1 and CDR2: MDHEN and SYDVKM. As DNA, the CDR3 is TGTGCCAGCGGAGGGCCCCTAGATCAGCCCCAGCATTTT. Amino acid sequence: CASGGPLDQPQHF.

The V and J genes are TRBV19 and TRBJ2-5; tentative D call: TRBD2 (5 bases). Trimming removed 6 bases at V and 3 bases at J, with 14 bases between. Germline loops: CDR1 LNHDA, CDR2 SQIVND (reference sequence). This CDR3 is 14 amino acids long. In DNA form, the CDR3 reads TGTGCCAGTAGGAGGAGAGGGTTAGAAGAGACCCAGTACTTC. Translating it yields CASRRRGLEETQYF. Variable domain in full (rest from reference TRBV19 and TRBJ2-5): DGGITQSPKYLFRKEGQNVTLSCEQNLNHDAMYWYRQDPGQGLRLIYYSQIVNDFQKGDIAEGYSVSREKKESFPLTVTSAQKNPTAFYLCASRRRGLEETQYFGPGTRLLVL.

The V call is TRBV27, the J call TRBJ1-5; 7 bases align to TRBD1. With 5 bases clipped from V and 0 bases from J, the junction kept 10 bases outside the gene matches. Germline V gene sequence: CDR1 MNHEY, CDR2 SMNVEV (reference sequence). This CDR3 region has 17 residues. The CDR3 DNA reads as TGTGCCAGCAGTCCAAAGGACAGGTCTGATAGCAATCAGCCCCAGCATTTT. Translation: CASSPKDRSDSNQPQHF.

The CDR3 loop is CASTPSFSNQPQHF. The CDR3 nucleotides are TGTGCCAGTACCCCGAGCTTTAGCAATCAGCCCCAGCATTTT. The chain employs TRBV19 and TRBJ1-5; no reliable D call. The CDR3 is 14 residues long. With 7 bases removed from V and 0 bases from J, the gap between germline ends came to 10 bases. Germline V lookup: CDR1 LNHDA, CDR2 SQIVND (reference sequence).

V usage is TRBV7-6 and J usage is TRBJ1-5; D might be TRBD1 (5 bases). The CDR3 runs 16 residues. V was clipped by 2 bases and J by 0 bases, with 11 bases between them. Germline loops: CDR1 SGHVS, CDR2 FNYEAQ. The CDR3 DNA follows: TGTGCCAGCAGCTTACGGGGGGTTTATAGCAATCAGCCCCAGCATTTT. This translates into CASSLRGVYSNQPQHF.

The rearrangement links TRBV28 to TRBJ2-7; no definite D call. This CDR3 has 12 residues. V lost 4 bases and J 3 bases, leaving 7 bases between the germline ends. CDR1 is MDHEN, CDR2 SYDVKM, per germline. For the CDR3, the DNA is TGTGCCAGCAGTTCCAGGAACTACGAGCAGTACTTC. Its translation is CASSSRNYEQYF.